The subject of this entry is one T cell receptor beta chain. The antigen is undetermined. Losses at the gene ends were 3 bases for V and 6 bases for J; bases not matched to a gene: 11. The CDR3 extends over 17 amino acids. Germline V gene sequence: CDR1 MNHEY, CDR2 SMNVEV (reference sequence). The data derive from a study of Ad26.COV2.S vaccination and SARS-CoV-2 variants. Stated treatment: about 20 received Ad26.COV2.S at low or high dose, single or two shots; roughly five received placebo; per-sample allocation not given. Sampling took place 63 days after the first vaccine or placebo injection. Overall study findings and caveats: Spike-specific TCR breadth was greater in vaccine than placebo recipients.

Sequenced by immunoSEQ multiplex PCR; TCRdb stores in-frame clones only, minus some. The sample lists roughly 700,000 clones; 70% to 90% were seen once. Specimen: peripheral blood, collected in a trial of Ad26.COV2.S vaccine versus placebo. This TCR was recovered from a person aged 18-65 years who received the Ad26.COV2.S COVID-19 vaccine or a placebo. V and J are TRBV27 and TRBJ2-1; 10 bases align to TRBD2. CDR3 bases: TGTGCCAGCAGTTTCAATTGGGGGCTAGCGGGAGTCAATGAGCAGTTCTTC. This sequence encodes CASSFNWGLAGVNEQFF.